This T cell receptor beta chain was observed in a study of a mutant IDH1 vaccine in newly diagnosed glioma. The CDR3 covers 15 residues. V was trimmed by 1 base and J by 7 bases, leaving 14 bases between them. The germline V gene has CDR1 LGHNA and CDR2 YNFKEQ. The protocol was immunoSEQ multiplex PCR, while the TCRdb copy is restricted to in-frame clones and leaves out a portion. The table includes about 36,000 clones, roughly four fifths detected once. In the case of this clone: The target antigen is unknown.

Time point denoted: week 47, end of study. Each dose of the vaccine consisted of 300 ug of mutant IDH1 20-mer peptide, with topical imiquimod. The sample in question was PBMCs, obtained from a glioma patient whose treatment included an IDH1 peptide vaccine. The rearrangement links TRBV4-2 to TRBJ2-1; weak D call: TRBD2 (6 bases). The receptor comes from a man aged 40-49 years with glioma. CDR3 DNA sequence: TGTGCCAGCAGCCAAGTGCCGGGAGTCGAGAATGAGCAGTTCTTC. Translating gives CASSQVPGVENEQFF.